The rows below give T cell receptor beta chains drawn from one sample of a study of beta chain features in type 1 diabetes. Method: immunoSEQ multiplex PCR; TCRdb's copy keeps in-frame clones and lacks some. The sample has over 500,000 clones; roughly a sixth are singletons. Material: naive CD4+ T cells from blood. Source of these receptors: a man in his late teens or twenties in good health. Each CDR3 is given with its conserved first and last residue. D genes are given only for firm matches. Size is stated for part of the rows, as once, few or many counts, or as a class when the clone is expanded.

v_gene	abundance	d_gene	j_gene	CDR3nt	CDR3aa
TRBV7-2	NA	NA	TRBJ1-3	TGTGCCAGCAGCTTAGTTAGCCAGGGACGAAACACCATATATTTT	CASSLVSQGRNTIYF
TRBV5-1	few	TRBD1	TRBJ2-7	TGCGCCAGCAGCTTGGAGCCCACTAGGACAGGGATGTACGAGCAGTACTTC	CASSLEPTRTGMYEQYF
TRBV4-3	NA	NA	TRBJ2-6	TGCGCCAGCAGCCAAGAGGGGAACAGAGCCAACGTCCTGACTTTC	CASSQEGNRANVLTF
TRBV11-2	NA	NA	TRBJ2-7	TGTGCCAGCAGATCATGGGGCACGACTTACGAGCAGTACTTC	CASRSWGTTYEQYF
TRBV6-5	NA	NA	TRBJ2-5	TGTGCCAGCAGTTACCGCTCGACCGGGGATGGGACCCAGTACTTC	CASSYRSTGDGTQYF
TRBV28	NA	TRBD1	TRBJ1-5	TGTGCCAGCAGTTTAAGGACAGGGGGTAGGCCCAATCAGCCCCAGCATTTT	CASSLRTGGRPNQPQHF
TRBV14	many	NA	TRBJ2-1	TGTGCCAGCAGCCCGGGGGGCGAGCAGTTCTTC	CASSPGGEQFF
TRBV7-8	few	NA	TRBJ2-5	TGTGCCAGCAGCTTATTTGAGACCCAGTACTTC	CASSLFETQYF
TRBV7-9	NA	NA	TRBJ2-4	TGTGCCAGCAGCCTAACAGGGTTAGCCAAAAACATTCAGTACTTC	CASSLTGLAKNIQYF
TRBV19	few	NA	TRBJ1-1	TGTGCCAGTAGTCCCCTGGCAGCCCCGAACACTGAAGCTTTCTTT	CASSPLAAPNTEAFF
TRBV9	few	NA	TRBJ2-1	TGTGCCAGCAGCCCAGACGGAATCCCATTTACCAATGAGCAGTTCTTC	CASSPDGIPFTNEQFF
TRBV4-2	NA	NA	TRBJ2-5	TGTGCCAGCAGCCAAGAGCACGGGGAGACCCAGTACTTC	CASSQEHGETQYF
TRBV7-7	few	TRBD1	TRBJ2-4	TGTGCCAGCAGTCCAGGCTTTGGGGACAGGGAAAAGTACTTC	CASSPGFGDREKYF
TRBV14	NA	NA	TRBJ2-1	TGTGCCAGCAGCCATTTAGGTTGGGGGACAAAACCATCGGGCGGATTGAGCTCCTACAATGAGCAGTTCTTC	CASSHLGWGTKPSGGLSSYNEQFF
TRBV30	few	NA	TRBJ2-7	TGTGCCTGGAGTGACCTTGACAAGCCCTACGAGCAGTACTTC	CAWSDLDKPYEQYF
TRBV5-6	NA	TRBD1	TRBJ1-2	TGTGCCAGCAGCTGGGGAGACAGGGGAGGGCCTGGTGGCTACACCTTC	CASSWGDRGGPGGYTF
TRBV27	few	NA	TRBJ1-1	TGTGCCAGCAGCATCGTATATGGGGGGCTCACTGAAGCTTTCTTT	CASSIVYGGLTEAFF
TRBV6-1	NA	TRBD1	TRBJ1-1	TGTGCCAGCAGTGCGTTCCCGGGACAGGGGACGGAAGCTTTCTTT	CASSAFPGQGTEAFF
TRBV28	NA	NA	TRBJ2-7	TGTGCCAGCAGTTTGCGTCAGGGAGGAGGCTACGAGCAGTACTTC	CASSLRQGGGYEQYF
TRBV18	NA	NA	TRBJ1-2	TGTGCCAGCTCACCACAGGTGACAGCCGTCCCGAACTATGGCTACACCTTC	CASSPQVTAVPNYGYTF
TRBV9	few	NA	TRBJ1-1	TGTGCCAGCAGCGTAGGACAGAAAAACACTGAAGCTTTCTTT	CASSVGQKNTEAFF
TRBV7-2	few	TRBD2	TRBJ2-1	TGTGCCAGCAGCTTAGTACCTAGCGGGAGCGGGAATGAGCAGTTCTTC	CASSLVPSGSGNEQFF
TRBV7-2	few	NA	TRBJ2-3	TGTGCCAGCAGCTTATCAAACCTGGATACGCAGTATTTT	CASSLSNLDTQYF
TRBV7-3	NA	TRBD1	TRBJ2-3	TGTGCCAGCAGCCCCCGACAGGGTATTTCAGATACGCAGTATTTT	CASSPRQGISDTQYF
TRBV18	NA	TRBD1	TRBJ2-7	TGTGCCAGCTCACCAAGACAGGGGCTCTACGAGCAGTACTTC	CASSPRQGLYEQYF
TRBV29-1	NA	NA	TRBJ2-1	TGCAGTGCTTTTAGGACCGGCGCTTGGAAAAATGAGCAGTTCTTC	CSAFRTGAWKNEQFF
TRBV25-1	NA	TRBD1	TRBJ1-4	TGTGCCAGCAGTGACCGGGACAGGAGTCATGAAAAACTGTTTTTT	CASSDRDRSHEKLFF
TRBV5-4	NA	NA	TRBJ2-1	TGTGCCAGCAGCTTAGGACAGCAAGGGTCAATAGGGTTCTTC	CASSLGQQGSIGFF
TRBV19	few	NA	TRBJ2-1	TGTGCCAGTAGTATAGGAGGCAGGGTAATCGATGAGCAGTTCTTC	CASSIGGRVIDEQFF
TRBV4-3	few	TRBD1	TRBJ1-4	TGCGCCAGCAGCCAAGCCGGGACAGGGAATGAAAAACTGTTTTTT	CASSQAGTGNEKLFF
TRBV25-1	few	TRBD1	TRBJ2-7	TGTGCCAGCAGTGAGGACAGGGTCCCCTACGAGCAGTACTTC	CASSEDRVPYEQYF
TRBV28	NA	NA	TRBJ1-4	TGTGCCAGCACGGGCCCCGGCCGAAATGAAAAACTGTTTTTT	CASTGPGRNEKLFF
TRBV5-5	few	NA	TRBJ1-5	TGTGCCAGCAGCCCGGACAGTTATAGCAATCAGCCCCAGCATTTT	CASSPDSYSNQPQHF
TRBV7-9	few	TRBD2	TRBJ2-5	TGTGCCAGCAGCCCCGGGACTAGCGGGAGAGAGACCCAGTACTTC	CASSPGTSGRETQYF
TRBV19	few	TRBD1	TRBJ1-5	TGTGCCAGTAGTGTCAGGGGGCTTAGCAATCAGCCCCAGCATTTT	CASSVRGLSNQPQHF
TRBV4-2	NA	NA	TRBJ1-4	TGTGCCAGCAGCCAAGATTACGATGAAGGAAAACTGTTTTTT	CASSQDYDEGKLFF
TRBV7-2	NA	NA	TRBJ1-3	TGTGCCAGCAGCCCGACGGGAAACACCATATATTTT	CASSPTGNTIYF
TRBV15	few	NA	TRBJ1-2	TGTGCCACCAGCAGAGTTCCAGGGATCTATGGCTACACCTTC	CATSRVPGIYGYTF
TRBV13	NA	NA	TRBJ1-1	TGTGCCAGCAGCCGGACCGAGAACACTGAAGCTTTCTTT	CASSRTENTEAFF
TRBV4-2	NA	NA	TRBJ1-2	TGTGCCAGCAGCCAAGATCCCCCATGGACAGCGGAGGACTATGGCTACACCTTC	CASSQDPPWTAEDYGYTF
TRBV6-5	NA	TRBD1	TRBJ1-4	TGTGCCAGCAGTCGGACAGGCGATAATGAAAAACTGTTTTTT	CASSRTGDNEKLFF
TRBV6-6	NA	NA	TRBJ2-5	TGTGCCAGCAGTACCACAGGGGAGACCCAGTACTTC	CASSTTGETQYF
TRBV4-1	NA	TRBD2	TRBJ2-3	TGCGCCAGCAGCCGCCCCGGGGGGGGCGCAGATACGCAGTATTTT	CASSRPGGGADTQYF
TRBV10-3	many	TRBD1	TRBJ2-6	TGTGCCATCAGGACGACAGGGGAGAGGTCTGGGGCCAACGTCCTGACTTTC	CAIRTTGERSGANVLTF
TRBV9	NA	NA	TRBJ1-1	TGTGCCAGCAGCAACCCGGGACGGGTAAACACTGAAGCTTTCTTT	CASSNPGRVNTEAFF
TRBV4-3	few	NA	TRBJ2-3	TGCGCCAGCAGCCAAGATGGGTGGTACGGAACAGATACGCAGTATTTT	CASSQDGWYGTDTQYF
TRBV29-1	few	NA	TRBJ1-5	TGCAGCGTTGGGTTCGGCAATCAGCCCCAGCATTTT	CSVGFGNQPQHF
TRBV7-2	NA	TRBD1	TRBJ2-7	TGTGCCAGCAGGCTAGGGGGCGAAGGGGGCGAGCAGTACTTC	CASRLGGEGGEQYF
TRBV4-1	NA	TRBD1	TRBJ1-4	TGCGCCAGCAGCCAACCGGACAGGGATTTTAAAAAACTGTTTTTT	CASSQPDRDFKKLFF